One sample yielded the 4 T cell receptor beta chains listed below, sequenced in a study of cytomegalovirus exposure and HLA in healthy donors. The PCR was carried out with 60 Vbeta primers and 13 Jbeta primers. Data came from immunoSEQ multiplex PCR; TCRdb stores just in-frame clones and leaves some out. In the table there are some 150,000 clones, around nine tenths of which are singletons. Sequenced: PBMCs. These TCRs come from a woman aged 25-40 years in good health and CMV-seronegative.

This chain connects TRBV19 to TRBJ2-5, with 10 positions matching TRBD2. Trimming took 7 bases from V and 1 from J; bases not matched to a gene: 9. The germline CDR1 and CDR2 sequences are LNHDA and SQIVND (reference sequence). This CDR3 is 16 amino acids long. CDR3 protein: CASKTELAGSQETQYF. The CDR3, as DNA: TGTGCCAGTAAAACCGAACTAGCGGGAAGCCAAGAGACCCAGTACTTC.

In its sample, this clone was seen a few times. A far larger clone is just one base off, so this is likely a read error. Other DNA sequences within the sample encode an identical CDR3. The chain employs TRBV4-1 and TRBJ2-7; TRBD2 agrees at 8 bases. The CDR3 consists of 14 residues. CDR1 is MGHRA and CDR2 is YSYEKL in the germline V gene. Trimming took 6 bases from V and 4 from J; bases not matched to a gene: 8. This chain's CDR3 is CASRRGEGRYEQYF. The CDR3 nucleotides read TGCGCCAGCAGGCGGGGGGAGGGCCGATACGAGCAGTACTTC.

The chain links TRBV7-6 to TRBJ2-1, with D tentatively TRBD2 (9 bases). The CDR3 is made up of 16 amino acids. CDR1 and CDR2 (germline): SGHVS, FNYEAQ. The ends were cut back, 5 bases at V and 3 bases at J, with 17 bases in the middle. The CDR3 sequence is CASSQGAGGNYNEQFF. In DNA form, the CDR3 reads TGTGCCAGCAGCCAGGGGGCGGGGGGGAACTACAATGAGCAGTTCTTC. Drawing the rest from reference TRBV7-6 and TRBJ2-1, the complete variable domain is GAGVSQSPRYKVTKRGQDVALRCDPISGHVSLYWYRQALGQGPEFLTYFNYEAQQDKSGLPNDRFSAERPEGSISTLTIQRTEQRDSAMYRCASSQGAGGNYNEQFFGPGTRLTVL.

The chain has TRBV6-5 and TRBJ1-4; a weak D match, TRBD1 (6 bases). Germline V CDR1 and CDR2: MNHEY, SVGAGI. V lost 0 bases and J 8 bases, leaving 7 bases between the germline ends. The CDR3 covers 13 residues. The CDR3, as DNA: TGTGCCAGCAGTTACTCAGACAGGGAAAAACTGTTTTTT. It codes for CASSYSDREKLFF.